This TCR beta chain was obtained from a study of human T cells and chemical hapten exposure. Study-wide context: Sensitizing treatment utilized 2% DPC over a roughly 2 cm by roughly 2 cm portion of upper inner arm skin. The study patch tested 0.01% DPC on the upper back and read results at 6 days. General study points: The study found expanded TCRs formed significantly more large CDR3 similarity clusters than controls.

As to this clonotype: Its antigen remains unidentified.

TCRdb used MiXCR to reprocess the RACE reads, holding one entry per CDR3 protein. The profile shows 65,000 to 95,000 distinct CDR3 sequences, 12% of them singletons. Time point specified: patch test 1, 2 weeks after DPC sensitization. Treatment reported: therapeutic diphenylcyclopropenone sensitization with weekly scalp DPC. The ends lost 5 bases at V and 0 bases at J; junction bases unmatched: 6. The germline CDR1 and CDR2 sequences are SGHTA and FQGNSA. The CDR3 consists of 17 residues. The sequence was collected from an older woman with alopecia areata. Some clones in this sample may be carry-over from other donors' samples. Sequences were derived from whole blood, sampled in connection with sensitization to the hapten diphenylcyclopropenone (DPC). This chain joins TRBV7-2 and TRBJ2-4; 11 bases align to TRBD2. CDR3 protein: CASSPVAGGVAKNIQYF. The DNA for the CDR3 is TGTGCCAGCAGCCCGGTAGCGGGGGGGGTAGCCAAAAACATTCAGTACTTC.